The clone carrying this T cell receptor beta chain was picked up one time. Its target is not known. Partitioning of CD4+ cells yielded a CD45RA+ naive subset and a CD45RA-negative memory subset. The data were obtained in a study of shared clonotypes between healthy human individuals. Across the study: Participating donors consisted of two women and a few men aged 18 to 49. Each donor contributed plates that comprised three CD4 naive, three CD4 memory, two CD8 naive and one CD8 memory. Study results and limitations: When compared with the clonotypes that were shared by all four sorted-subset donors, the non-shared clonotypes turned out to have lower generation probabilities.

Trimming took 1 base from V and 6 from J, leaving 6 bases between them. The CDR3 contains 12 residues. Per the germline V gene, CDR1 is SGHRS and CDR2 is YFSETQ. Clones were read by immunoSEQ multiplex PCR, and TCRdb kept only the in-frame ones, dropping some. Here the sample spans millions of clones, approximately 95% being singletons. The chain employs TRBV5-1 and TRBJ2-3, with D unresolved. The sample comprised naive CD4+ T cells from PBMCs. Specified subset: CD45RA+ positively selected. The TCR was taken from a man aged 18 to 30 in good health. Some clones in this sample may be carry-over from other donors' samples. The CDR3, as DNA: TGCGCCAGCAGCTTGACGTTTGATACGCAGTATTTT. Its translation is CASSLTFDTQYF.